The subject of this entry is one TCR beta chain. Its target is not known. This CDR3 spans 15 amino acids. Germline values: CDR1 SGHRS, CDR2 YFSETQ. V lost 3 bases and J 1 base, leaving 13 bases between the germline ends. The sample is drawn from a study of blood T cells in healthy people across ages. Study summary: In model experiments, template switching was able to capture about one barcoded beta molecule for every two T cells that were present. Overall study findings and caveats: Compared with aged donors, long-lived donors showed fewer expanded clones, suggesting selection.

A second roughly 6 to 12 cycle PCR used barcoded and J-beta primers. The yield of each sample was at least 2.5 million CDR3-containing paired-end reads. TCRdb passed the 5' RACE reads through MiXCR, listing each CDR3 protein once. Here the sample spans about 670,000 distinct CDR3 sequences, around 50% being singletons. Every donor contributed around 10 milliliters of peripheral blood by blood draw. The chain employs TRBV5-1 and TRBJ1-1; D possibly corresponds to TRBD1 (5 bases). This receptor was identified in a woman older than 75 in good health. Sequencing input: blood. The CDR3 here is CASSWRPGGNTEAFF. The CDR3 bases are TGCGCCAGCAGCTGGAGGCCGGGGGGGAACACTGAAGCTTTCTTT.